Following are 8 T cell receptor beta chains from one sample sequenced in a study of cytomegalovirus exposure and HLA in healthy donors. The PCR ran on 60 Vbeta and 13 Jbeta primers. The repertoire was sequenced with immunoSEQ multiplex PCR; TCRdb's copy has only in-frame clones and lacks some. Among more than 90,000 clones listed, roughly 72% were seen once. Sample: PBMCs. These receptors originate from a woman between 45 and 60 years old in good health and CMV-seropositive.

The rearrangement joins TRBV10-1 to TRBJ2-4; TRBD1 aligns across 9 bases. This CDR3 has 14 residues. Germline trimming cut 10 bases from V and 6 bases from J; bases unmatched to any gene: 10. Germline CDR1 WNHNN, CDR2 SYGVQD (reference sequence). CDR3 nucleotides: TGCGCCACCCAGGACAGGGGTGCTGGAAACATTCAGTACTTC. Translation gives CATQDRGAGNIQYF.

This clone was picked up one time. The V call is TRBV7-9, the J call TRBJ2-7; 8 positions match TRBD2. With V trimmed by 5 bases and J by 2 bases, 5 bases remained unmatched. CDR1 and CDR2 from the germline V gene are SEHNR and FQNEAQ (reference sequence). The CDR3 spans 14 residues. CDR3 coding DNA: TGTGCCAGCAGCCCCCGGGAGGGAACCTACGAGCAGTACTTC. Protein sequence: CASSPREGTYEQYF. Looking up the rest from reference TRBV7-9 and TRBJ2-7 gives the full variable domain: DTGVSQNPRHKITKRGQNVTFRCDPISEHNRLYWYRQTLGQGPEFLTYFQNEAQLEKSRLLSDRFSAERPKGSFSTLEIQRTEQGDSAMYLCASSPREGTYEQYFGPGTRLTVT.

V gene TRBV30 combines with J gene TRBJ1-4; 9 nucleotides agree with TRBD1. CDR1 and CDR2 (germline): GTSNPN, SVGIG (reference sequence). This CDR3 has 11 residues. V gave up 5 bases and J gave up 8 bases; unmatched junction bases: 0. The CDR3 region is CAWGQGEKLFF. As DNA, the CDR3 is TGTGCCTGGGGACAGGGGGAAAAACTGTTTTTT.

This clone was seen more than once but under ten times. V gene TRBV29-1 combines with J gene TRBJ2-7; maybe TRBD2 (6 bases). The V gene lost 6 bases and the J gene lost 9 bases, with 24 bases spanning the gap. CDR3 length equals 14 residues. Germline lookup yields CDR1 SQVTM and CDR2 ANQGSEA. This CDR3 is CSVTTSSPLIGQYF. CDR3 DNA sequence: TGCAGCGTCACGACTAGTTCGCCACTCATAGGGCAGTACTTC.

The rearrangement joins TRBV7-3 to TRBJ2-3; D perhaps matches TRBD2 (5 bases). V lost 2 bases to trimming and J lost 0 bases, with 12 bases between them. The CDR3 length is 16 residues. Germline V CDR1 and CDR2: SGHTA, FQGTGA. The CDR3 coding sequence is TGTGCCAGCAGCTTAGTAGGGAGCCCTAGCACAGATACGCAGTATTTT. Residues: CASSLVGSPSTDTQYF.

The rearrangement uses TRBV28 and TRBJ1-3, with D possibly matching TRBD1 (5 bases). The CDR3 consists of 14 residues. The V gene's germline CDR1 is MDHEN and CDR2 SYDVKM. V was clipped by 2 bases and J by 6 bases, with 11 bases between them. CDR3 amino acids: CASSLTGWANTIYF. The CDR3 DNA sequence: TGTGCCAGCAGTTTAACAGGATGGGCAAACACCATATATTTT.

The V and J genes are TRBV5-4 and TRBJ1-1; possible D gene TRBD1, 6 bases. V was trimmed by 5 bases and J by 7 bases, leaving 12 bases between them. CDR1 SGHNT and CDR2 YYREEE come from the germline V gene (reference sequence). The CDR3 totals 12 residues. The CDR3 bases are TGTGCCAGCAGTCGGGACAAAAATGAAGCTTTCTTT. It yields the protein CASSRDKNEAFF.

This clone has just one count. J is TRBJ2-7 and V is TRBV7-9; D is possibly TRBD2 (5 bases). The V and J ends lost 0 bases and 2 bases respectively, with 8 bases between them. This CDR3 has 14 amino acids. Germline V CDR1 and CDR2: SEHNR, FQNEAQ (reference sequence). In nucleotides, the CDR3 is TGTGCCAGCAGCTTAGCTCAACTAGCCTACGAGCAGTACTTC. Translated: CASSLAQLAYEQYF.